This is a list of T cell receptor beta chains from one sample in a study of blood T cell repertoires in COVID-19. Measured with immunoSEQ multiplex PCR; TCRdb has only the in-frame clones, and not every one. Here the sample spans approximately 190,000 clones, roughly 80% being singletons. Sequenced input: peripheral blood. The source is a man aged 55 to 70 with acute or convalescent COVID-19. Each CDR3 is given with its conserved first and last residue. The D gene is left open where the match is weak. Size tells how often a clone was seen (once, few, many) or the class of an expanded clone, and some rows leave it out.

clone size,V gene,D gene,J gene,CDR3 DNA,CDR3 protein
.,TRBV11-2,TRBD2,TRBJ2-3,TGTGCCAGCAGCTTCAAACTAGCGGGGGTGCCAGATACGCAGTATTTT,CASSFKLAGVPDTQYF
few,TRBV7-2,TRBD2,TRBJ2-7,TGTGCCAGCAGCTTAACTAGCGGGGGAAACTCCTACGAGCAGTACTTC,CASSLTSGGNSYEQYF
.,TRBV6-5,.,TRBJ1-1,TGTGCCAGCAGTCTAGAAATCCAGAACACTGAAGCTTTCTTT,CASSLEIQNTEAFF
.,TRBV4-1,TRBD1,TRBJ1-6,TGCGCCAGCAGACTCGGACAGGAACAAGTAAATTCACCCCTCCACTTT,CASRLGQEQVNSPLHF
many,TRBV7-9,.,TRBJ1-3,TGTGCCAGCAGCCTAACCTACAAGGGGCGAGGAAACACCATATATTTT,CASSLTYKGRGNTIYF
.,TRBV11-2,.,TRBJ1-6,TGTGCCAGCAGCTTGAATCGGCAGGGCTATTCACCCCTCCACTTT,CASSLNRQGYSPLHF
.,TRBV19,TRBD2,TRBJ2-1,TGTGCCAGTGAACTGACTAGCGGATACAATGAGCAGTTCTTC,CASELTSGYNEQFF
.,TRBV5-4,.,TRBJ2-5,TGTGCCAGCAGCCCGCGCAGGGGCCAAGAGACCCAGTACTTC,CASSPRRGQETQYF
.,TRBV6-5,TRBD1,TRBJ1-5,TGTGCCAGCAGTTGGACCGGGACAGGGAATCAGCCCCAGCATTTT,CASSWTGTGNQPQHF
.,TRBV2,.,TRBJ1-5,TGTGCCAGCAGTGCGATCGGGACAAGCAATCAGCCCCAGCATTTT,CASSAIGTSNQPQHF
.,TRBV2,.,TRBJ2-7,TGTGCCAGCAGGTCTAAAAGGGGATCTGCCTACGAGCAGTACTTC,CASRSKRGSAYEQYF
.,TRBV10-3,.,TRBJ1-4,TGTGCCATCAGTGATGACGCGGGACGGGGTTCTGGAGCTAATGAAAAACTGTTTTTT,CAISDDAGRGSGANEKLFF
few,TRBV7-9,.,TRBJ1-5,TGTGCCAGCAGCTCCCAAAACTATTCAGGGGATGGTTATCAGCCCCAGCATTTT,CASSSQNYSGDGYQPQHF
.,TRBV9,TRBD2,TRBJ2-1,TGTGCCAGCAGCACCGCTAGCGGGGGTGGAAATGAGCAGTTCTTC,CASSTASGGGNEQFF
.,TRBV5-1,.,TRBJ1-1,TGCGCCAGCAGCTTGTCCGGGGGTCCCGTCACTGAAGCTTTCTTT,CASSLSGGPVTEAFF
.,TRBV18,.,TRBJ1-4,TGTGCCAGCTCACCAATTCGCTTAGACTCTGCTAATGAAAAACTGTTTTTT,CASSPIRLDSANEKLFF
.,TRBV18,TRBD1,TRBJ1-1,TGTGCCAGCTCAAGACAGGGGCGGGACACTGAAGCTTTCTTT,CASSRQGRDTEAFF
.,TRBV20-1,TRBD1,TRBJ1-2,TGCAGTGCTAGAGTCGACAGGGTCAACACCTTC,CSARVDRVNTF
.,TRBV7-6,.,TRBJ1-3,TGTGCCAGCAGCTTAGACCGGGGAAGGGGAAACACCATATATTTT,CASSLDRGRGNTIYF
.,TRBV11-2,.,TRBJ2-5,TGTGCCAGCAGCGGCCTGAAGGGGCCGGGGACCCAGTACTTC,CASSGLKGPGTQYF
.,TRBV10-3,TRBD1,TRBJ1-1,TGTGCCATCAGAGAACAGGGGATCATGAACACTGAAGCTTTCTTT,CAIREQGIMNTEAFF
.,TRBV19,TRBD2,TRBJ2-7,TGTGCCAGTAGTATAGGGGCTGCGGGGGGCTCCTACGAGCAGTACTTC,CASSIGAAGGSYEQYF
few,TRBV18,.,TRBJ2-2,TGTGCCAGCTCACCAGGAGGGGCCGGGGAGCTGTTTTTT,CASSPGGAGELFF